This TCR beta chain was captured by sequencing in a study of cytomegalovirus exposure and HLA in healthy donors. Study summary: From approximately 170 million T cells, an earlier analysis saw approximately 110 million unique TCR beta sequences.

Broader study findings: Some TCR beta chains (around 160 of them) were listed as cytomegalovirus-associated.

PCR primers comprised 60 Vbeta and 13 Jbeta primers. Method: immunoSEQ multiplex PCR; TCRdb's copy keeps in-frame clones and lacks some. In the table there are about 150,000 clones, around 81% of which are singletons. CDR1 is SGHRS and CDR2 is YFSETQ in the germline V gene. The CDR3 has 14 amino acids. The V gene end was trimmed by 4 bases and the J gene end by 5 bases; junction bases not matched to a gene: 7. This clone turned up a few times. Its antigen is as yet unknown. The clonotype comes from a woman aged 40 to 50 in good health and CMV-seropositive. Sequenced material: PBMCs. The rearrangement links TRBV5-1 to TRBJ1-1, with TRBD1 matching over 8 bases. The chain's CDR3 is CASSQGQVSTEAFF. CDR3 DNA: TGCGCCAGCAGCCAGGGACAGGTGTCAACTGAAGCTTTCTTT. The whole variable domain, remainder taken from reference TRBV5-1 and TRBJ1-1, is KAGVTQTPRYLIKTRGQQVTLSCSPISGHRSVSWYQQTPGQGLQFLFEYFSETQRNKGNFPGRFSGRQFSNSRSEMNVSTLELGDSALYLCASSQGQVSTEAFFGQGTRLTVV.